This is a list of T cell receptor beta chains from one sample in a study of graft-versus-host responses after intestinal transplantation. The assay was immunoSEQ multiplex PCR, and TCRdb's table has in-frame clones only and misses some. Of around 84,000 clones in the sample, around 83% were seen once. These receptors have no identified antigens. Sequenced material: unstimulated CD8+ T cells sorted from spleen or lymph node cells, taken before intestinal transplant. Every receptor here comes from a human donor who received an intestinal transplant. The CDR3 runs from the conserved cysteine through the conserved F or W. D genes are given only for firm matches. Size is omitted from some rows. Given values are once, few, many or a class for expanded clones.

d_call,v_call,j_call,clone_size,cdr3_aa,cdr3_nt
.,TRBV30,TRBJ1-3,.,CAWSVGGGGNTIYF,TGTGCCTGGAGTGTCGGGGGAGGAGGAAACACCATATATTTT
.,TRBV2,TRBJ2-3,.,CASSEGVASTDTQYF,TGTGCCAGCAGTGAAGGGGTAGCGAGCACAGATACGCAGTATTTT
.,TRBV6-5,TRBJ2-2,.,CASSYSVDGELFF,TGTGCCAGCAGTTACTCGGTAGACGGGGAGCTGTTTTTT
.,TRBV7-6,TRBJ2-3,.,CASSLAGRGADTQYF,TGTGCCAGCAGCTTAGCAGGGAGAGGCGCAGATACGCAGTATTTT
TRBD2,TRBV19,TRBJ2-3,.,CASSIRGLAGHTQYF,TGTGCCAGTAGTATAAGGGGACTAGCGGGTCATACGCAGTATTTT
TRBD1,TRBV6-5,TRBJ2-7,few,CASSYSSTGDEQYF,TGTGCCAGCAGTTACTCATCCACAGGGGACGAGCAGTACTTC
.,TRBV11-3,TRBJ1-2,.,CASSLRSHGYTF,TGTGCCAGCAGCCTGCGTTCTCATGGCTACACCTTC
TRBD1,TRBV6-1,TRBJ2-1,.,CASSEPTTGVGEQFF,TGTGCCAGCAGTGAACCGACTACAGGGGTGGGTGAGCAGTTCTTC
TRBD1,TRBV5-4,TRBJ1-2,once,CASGDRVGYGYTF,TGTGCCAGCGGGGACAGGGTTGGCTATGGCTACACCTTC
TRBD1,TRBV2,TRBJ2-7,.,CASGDSLGYEQYF,TGTGCCAGCGGGGACAGCCTCGGGTACGAGCAGTACTTC
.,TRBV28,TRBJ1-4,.,CASSEGGSSNEKLFF,TGTGCCAGCAGTGAGGGGGGCAGCTCTAATGAAAAACTGTTTTTT
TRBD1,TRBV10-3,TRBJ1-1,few,CAISEGTGVFF,TGTGCCATCAGTGAGGGGACAGGGGTTTTCTTT
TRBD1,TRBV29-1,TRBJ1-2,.,CCVGGTGVGYTF,TGCTGCGTTGGGGGGACAGGGGTTGGCTACACCTTC
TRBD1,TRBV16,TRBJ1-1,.,CASSPGTGNTEAFF,TGTGCCAGCAGTCCGGGGACAGGGAACACTGAAGCTTTCTTT
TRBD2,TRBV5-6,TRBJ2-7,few,CASSLAGLAGRGYF,TGTGCCAGCAGCTTGGCCGGGCTAGCGGGGAGGGGGTACTTC
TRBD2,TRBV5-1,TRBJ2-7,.,CASSLLAGGSHEQYF,TGCGCCAGCAGCCTCCTAGCGGGGGGGTCCCACGAGCAGTACTTC
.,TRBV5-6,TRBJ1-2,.,CASSLVDRDANYGYTF,TGTGCCAGCAGCTTGGTGGACAGAGACGCTAACTATGGCTACACCTTC
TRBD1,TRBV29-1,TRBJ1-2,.,CSVERRTGDYGYTF,TGCAGCGTTGAGCGCCGAACAGGGGACTATGGCTACACCTTC
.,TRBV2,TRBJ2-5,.,CASSEGRGQETQYF,TGTGCCAGCAGTGAGGGTAGGGGACAAGAGACCCAGTACTTC
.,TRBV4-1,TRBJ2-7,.,CASSQADGPGSYEQYF,TGCGCCAGCAGCCAGGCAGACGGGCCGGGCTCCTACGAGCAGTACTTC
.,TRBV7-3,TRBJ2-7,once,CASSLYGGSYEQYF,TGTGCCAGCAGCTTATACGGGGGCTCCTACGAGCAGTACTTC
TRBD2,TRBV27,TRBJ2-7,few,CASSLSWGRALYEQYF,TGTGCCAGCAGTTTATCCTGGGGGAGGGCCCTCTACGAGCAGTACTTC